This T cell receptor (beta chain) came from a study of regulatory T cells in long-lasting Graves disease. There are many counts of this clonotype. Germline V gives CDR1 SGHAT, CDR2 FQNNGV. The CDR3 covers 14 residues. V lost 3 bases, J lost 6 bases, and 5 bases stayed unmatched. Sample time point: newly diagnosed GD, antithyroid drugs for less than 3 months. The TCR library was made from RNA that had been extracted from PBMCs in TRIzol. Arm-PCR of CDR3 regions with iRepertoire HTBI primers generated TCR beta libraries. TCRdb re-derived calls from the multiplex PCR reads in MiXCR, one entry per CDR3 protein. The top ten hold 9% to 15% of the sample, which has about 500,000 distinct CDR3 sequences, around 15% seen once. The data were also submitted as part of a second study, on T cells in Graves' hyperthyroidism and ophthalmopathy.

The chain combines TRBV11-2 with TRBJ2-3, with TRBD1 matching 8 bases. The clonotype originates from a man aged 35-49 years with Graves disease. This material consisted of peripheral blood mononuclear cells (PBMCs), taken at new diagnosis, from a patient treated with antithyroid drugs. The CDR3 loop is CASSFPGGSDTQYF. CDR3 nucleotide sequence: TGTGCCAGCAGCTTTCCAGGGGGCTCGGATACGCAGTATTTT.